The next 24 T cell receptor beta chains were all read from a single sample in a study of T cell responses to AZD1222 COVID-19 vaccine. The protocol was immunoSEQ multiplex PCR, while the TCRdb copy is restricted to in-frame clones and leaves out a portion. The table has approximately 100,000 clones, roughly 91% seen once. The sequencing used peripheral blood, collected on day 0 of AZD1222 vaccination. The source is an adult in good health.

The chain joins TRBV5-1 to TRBJ1-1; D call uncertain. The CDR3 loop spans 14 amino acids. Between the trimmed V and J ends, which lost 0 bases and 1 base, there was a span of 7 bases. The germline V gene encodes CDR1 SGHRS and CDR2 YFSETQ. The CDR3 DNA sequence: TGCGCCAGCAGCTTGGGGGTCCAGAACACTGAAGCTTTCTTT. Encoded protein: CASSLGVQNTEAFF. Full variable domain (missing parts from reference TRBV5-1 and TRBJ1-1): KAGVTQTPRYLIKTRGQQVTLSCSPISGHRSVSWYQQTPGQGLQFLFEYFSETQRNKGNFPGRFSGRQFSNSRSEMNVSTLELGDSALYLCASSLGVQNTEAFFGQGTRLTVV.

The chain employs TRBV29-1 and TRBJ1-2; 11 bases map to TRBD1. Germline-derived CDR1 and CDR2 are SQVTM and ANQGSEA. CDR3 length: 14 residues. The V gene end was trimmed by 6 bases and the J gene end by 2 bases; junction bases not matched to a gene: 5. The CDR3 sequence: CSVDGQGANYGYTF. CDR3 bases: TGCAGCGTGGACGGACAGGGGGCGAACTATGGCTACACCTTC.

The rearrangement joins TRBV28 to TRBJ2-7, with D perhaps TRBD1 (5 bases). The V gene's germline CDR1 is MDHEN and CDR2 SYDVKM. This CDR3 contains 14 residues. The V end lost 3 bases, the J end lost 4 bases, and 13 bases lay between the germline ends. The CDR3 protein is CASSFLPPGYEQYF. CDR3 bases: TGTGCCAGCAGTTTTCTTCCCCCAGGGTACGAGCAGTACTTC.

The J gene is TRBJ2-7, the V gene TRBV2; D possibly corresponds to TRBD2 (5 bases). The CDR3 spans 12 residues. Looked up from germline, CDR1 is SNHLY and CDR2 is FYNNEI. V dropped 2 bases and J dropped 6 bases, with 8 bases sitting between them. Written as DNA, the CDR3 is TGTGCCAGCAGTGAAACGGGATCCGAGCAGTACTTC. Translating it yields CASSETGSEQYF.

The CDR3 DNA follows: TGCGCCAGCAGCTTAGGGGGCCATGACGATGAGCAGTTCTTC. Translation: CASSLGGHDDEQFF. The V call is TRBV5-1, the J call TRBJ2-1; 7 positions match TRBD1. V gave up 2 bases and J gave up 8 bases; unmatched junction bases: 7. CDR1 SGHRS and CDR2 YFSETQ come from the germline V gene. The CDR3 runs to 14 residues.

The gene calls are TRBV18 and TRBJ1-4; 8 bases match TRBD1. Unmatched junction bases numbered 8, after V lost 0 bases and J lost 8 bases. Germline lookup yields CDR1 KGHSH and CDR2 LQKENI. This CDR3 region has 16 residues. In nucleotides, the CDR3 is TGTGCCAGCTCACCACCGGGAACAGGGGGACGAGAAAAACTGTTTTTT. It specifies CASSPPGTGGREKLFF.

The chain joins TRBV28 to TRBJ1-4, with TRBD1 as a possible D gene (6 bases). The CDR3 spans 14 residues. Trimming cost V 6 bases and J 5 bases, with 13 bases left between them. CDR1 MDHEN and CDR2 SYDVKM come from the germline V gene. The CDR3 DNA follows: TGTGCCAGCAGGGACGACAGGTTGAATGAAAAACTGTTTTTT. Translated: CASRDDRLNEKLFF.

About this clone itself: The junction does not match germline at one end; this may be a read error. The chain links TRBV7-2 to TRBJ2-7, with a possible D match to TRBD1 (5 bases). CDR1 and CDR2 (germline): SGHTA, FQGNSA. The CDR3 sequence is 15 residues long. The CDR3 sequence is CASSLEARGDQPSIF. The CDR3 DNA reads as TGTGCCAGCAGCTTAGAGGCTAGGGGCGACCAGCCCTCGATTTTC. Using reference TRBV7-2 and TRBJ2-7 for the parts outside the CDR3, the full variable domain is GAGVSQSPSNKVTEKGKDVELRCDPISGHTALYWYRQSLGQGLEFLIYFQGNSAPDKSGLPSDRFSAERTGGSVSTLTIQRTQQEDSAVYLCASSLEARGDQPSIFGPGTRLTVT.

The gene calls are TRBV29-1 and TRBJ2-5; the D call may be TRBD1 or TRBD2 (7 bases each). The CDR3 is 16 amino acids. Germline-derived CDR1 and CDR2 are SQVTM and ANQGSEA. The V and J ends lost 1 base and 4 bases respectively, with 19 bases between them. The CDR3 DNA reads TGCAGCGTTGAAGGGGGGGGACAGAAAGTCTCAGAGACCCAGTACTTC. It codes for CSVEGGGQKVSETQYF.

V and J are TRBV5-1 and TRBJ2-3, with D possibly TRBD1 on 6 matching bases. The CDR3 spans 14 residues. Germline V CDR1 and CDR2: SGHRS, YFSETQ. Deletions cut 6 bases from V and 7 bases from J, with 18 bases between. The CDR3 reads CASNLVTGGNTQYF. DNA of the CDR3: TGCGCCAGCAACCTCGTGACAGGTGGCAATACGCAGTATTTT.

The rearrangement joins TRBV5-5 to TRBJ1-3; the D gene is possibly TRBD1 (5 bases). Trimming left V 4 bases short and J 0 bases short, with 8 bases between. The length of the CDR3 is 14 residues. The germline CDR1 and CDR2 sequences are SGHKS and YYEKEE (reference sequence). The CDR3 loop reads CASSGGTSGNTIYF. The DNA for the CDR3 is TGTGCCAGCAGCGGAGGGACCTCTGGAAACACCATATATTTT.

The V call is TRBV29-1, the J call TRBJ1-1; D is uncertain. The germline V gene has CDR1 SQVTM and CDR2 ANQGSEA. This CDR3 is 11 amino acids long. The V and J ends lost 7 bases and 2 bases respectively, with 8 bases between them. CDR3 nucleotides: TGCAGCGCCCAGGAAAACACTGAAGCTTTCTTT. This sequence encodes CSAQENTEAFF.

The rearrangement links TRBV27 to TRBJ1-6; a possible D gene is TRBD1 (5 bases). Germline assignment: CDR1 MNHEY and CDR2 SMNVEV (reference sequence). This CDR3 contains 14 residues. The V gene lost 8 bases and the J gene lost 6 bases, with 14 bases spanning the gap. CDR3: CASRDGIFNSPLHF. In DNA, the CDR3 is TGTGCCAGCCGGGACGGAATTTTTAATTCACCCCTCCACTTT.

V gene TRBV10-1 combines with J gene TRBJ1-1; TRBD1 might be the D (5 bases). The CDR3 spans 12 residues. The V and J ends lost 11 bases and 1 base respectively, with 11 bases between them. Germline values: CDR1 WNHNN, CDR2 SYGVQD (reference sequence). The CDR3 coding sequence is TGCGCCCCCCTCGGGGCGAACACTGAAGCTTTCTTT. Translation: CAPLGANTEAFF.

V usage is TRBV5-1 and J usage is TRBJ1-3; tentatively, D is TRBD1 (6 bases). Per germline, CDR1 SGHRS and CDR2 YFSETQ. The CDR3 consists of 14 residues. Between the trimmed V and J ends, which lost 0 bases and 4 bases, there was a span of 8 bases. CDR3 sequence: CASSLVQGGNTIYF. The CDR3 DNA reads TGCGCCAGCAGCTTGGTACAGGGAGGAAACACCATATATTTT. Looking up the rest from reference TRBV5-1 and TRBJ1-3 gives the full variable domain: KAGVTQTPRYLIKTRGQQVTLSCSPISGHRSVSWYQQTPGQGLQFLFEYFSETQRNKGNFPGRFSGRQFSNSRSEMNVSTLELGDSALYLCASSLVQGGNTIYFGEGSWLTVV.

V gene TRBV2 combines with J gene TRBJ1-3; D is undetermined. V lost 3 bases, J lost 3 bases, and 9 bases lay in between. The germline CDR1 and CDR2 sequences are SNHLY and FYNNEI. The CDR3 consists of 14 residues. The DNA for the CDR3 is TGTGCCAGCAGTGACACATGGTTTGGAAACACCATATATTTT. Translation: CASSDTWFGNTIYF.

This clone was counted once. The chain couples TRBV7-9 to TRBJ1-2; D remains ambiguous. The CDR3 is made up of 15 amino acids. Germline V gene data show CDR1 as SEHNR and CDR2 as FQNEAQ (reference sequence). Trimming removed 0 bases from V and 4 bases from J, with 12 bases in between. CDR3 region: CASSLAGREVYGYTF. As DNA, the CDR3 is TGTGCCAGCAGCTTAGCGGGCCGGGAGGTCTATGGCTACACCTTC.

V is TRBV5-6 and J is TRBJ1-5, with TRBD1 matching over 7 bases. V lost 5 bases and J lost 4; bases outside the gene matches: 12. Germline V gene lookup returns CDR1 SGHDT and CDR2 YYEEEE. The CDR3 runs 16 residues. The CDR3 loop reads CASRQSRAGGNQPQHF. In DNA, the CDR3 is TGTGCCAGCAGACAATCCAGGGCAGGGGGGAATCAGCCCCAGCATTTT.

This chain connects TRBV11-2 to TRBJ2-7; D perhaps matches TRBD1 (5 bases). The CDR3 extends over 14 amino acids. Germline V gene sequence: CDR1 SGHAT, CDR2 FQNNGV. V lost 0 bases and J 2 bases, leaving 8 bases between the germline ends. CDR3 region: CASSLETATYEQYF. The DNA of the CDR3 is TGTGCCAGCAGCTTAGAGACAGCTACCTACGAGCAGTACTTC.

For the CDR3, the DNA is TGTGCCAGCAGCCCCCCTACGGTGGGGGGGCAAGAGACCCAGTACTTC. It codes for CASSPPTVGGQETQYF. The chain uses TRBV5-6 and TRBJ2-5; 7 nucleotides line up with TRBD2. V was clipped by 4 bases and J by 2 bases; unmatched bases: 11. The CDR3 totals 16 residues. The germline gives CDR1 SGHDT, CDR2 YYEEEE.

The CDR3 nucleotides are TGTGCCACCAGGGACGGAGAGACCCAGTACTTC. Protein product: CATRDGETQYF. The genes are TRBV15 and TRBJ2-5; unclear D gene. Germline values: CDR1 LNHNV, CDR2 YYDKDF (reference sequence). The CDR3 length is 11 residues. Trimming shortened V by 6 bases and J by 4 bases, and 6 bases separated the two germline ends.

The CDR3 region has the DNA TGTGCCAGCAGGGTGGACAGGGTCGGGGGCTACACCTTC. Its protein is CASRVDRVGGYTF. The rearrangement links TRBV28 to TRBJ1-2, with 8 bases that match TRBD1. The J segment lost 8 bases and the V segment lost 6 bases, leaving 8 bases of the junction unmatched. CDR1 is MDHEN, CDR2 SYDVKM, per germline. CDR3 length: 13 residues.

This clone has a handful of counts. The V and J genes are TRBV5-6 and TRBJ2-1; no clear D. This CDR3 contains 13 residues. V lost 4 bases, J lost 6 bases, and 11 bases lay in between. Germline values: CDR1 SGHDT, CDR2 YYEEEE. The DNA of the CDR3 is TGTGCCAGCAGCCTAGAGGACGGCAATGAGCAGTTCTTC. This translates into CASSLEDGNEQFF. Supplemented by reference TRBV5-6 and TRBJ2-1, the full variable domain reads DAGVTQSPTHLIKTRGQQVTLRCSPKSGHDTVSWYQQALGQGPQFIFQYYEEEERQRGNFPDRFSGHQFPNYSSELNVNALLLGDSALYLCASSLEDGNEQFFGPGTRLTVL.

The genes are TRBV9 and TRBJ1-6; D ambiguous. The ends were cut back, 0 bases at V and 10 bases at J, with 8 bases in the middle. CDR1 is SGDLS and CDR2 is YYNGEE in the germline V gene. This CDR3 comprises 13 residues. CDR3 loop: CASSVGIESPLHF. The CDR3 DNA follows: TGTGCCAGCAGCGTAGGGATAGAGTCACCCCTCCACTTT.